This TCR beta chain was captured by sequencing in a study of T cells in Graves' hyperthyroidism and ophthalmopathy (dated by TCRdb to the late 2010s). Broadly, across the study: Peripheral blood samples were taken at the time of initial diagnosis, prior to any treatment. The paper reports TCR Vbeta CDR3 sequencing of fewer than 150 peripheral blood samples: approximately 43 ophthalmopathy, roughly 74 hyperthyroidism and 17 progressor patients. The approximately 98 discovery patients were randomly divided into training and test sets at a 7:3 ratio. After blood sampling, hyperthyroidism patients were treated with methimazole at a starting dose of 30 mg daily, and ophthalmopathy patients were treated with high-dose intravenous methylprednisolone. In addition, the study compared T-cell repertoires in thyroid tissue and in blood from 6 or 7 Graves' hyperthyroidism patients. An independent validation cohort of under 20 hyperthyroidism patients and 15 or so patients who later progressed to ophthalmopathy tested prospective prediction of ophthalmopathy. A discovery cohort of roughly 100 patients, 43 with Graves' ophthalmopathy and over 55 with stable Graves' hyperthyroidism, was used to find distinguishing TCR V-J signatures. Overall study outcomes, separate from this receptor: Most expanded thyroid clonotypes (frequency above 0.001) were also found in blood, which suggests that blood repertoires may mirror thyroid immune responses. During validation, the model predicted progression to ophthalmopathy a median of roughly six months ahead of onset, with around 65% sensitivity and almost 75% specificity. Sample size was not statistically predetermined, and blinding of investigators to group allocation was not performed. A model built on a 13 V-J signature distinguished ophthalmopathy from stable hyperthyroidism, reaching around 90% sensitivity and around 81% specificity in cross-validation and 80%/75% in testing.

The TCR beta CDR3 regions were amplified from the RNA transcripts. For the first round of RT-PCR on the TCR CDR3, the HTBI primer set was used together with the Qiagen OneStep RT-PCR kit. A second multiplex PCR round built the libraries, followed by size selection and purification. Libraries were sequenced paired-end with 100 bp reads on an Illumina HiSeq2000. In the authors' own workflow: SOAPnuke was used to process the raw data, throwing out any read that contained adapters or uncalled bases, had a mean Phred below 15, or lacked an exact constant-primer or identifier match. COPE v1.2.5 was used to merge the high-quality paired reads, and each unique nucleotide sequence was defined as a clonotype. MiTCR v1.1 was used to align clonotypes to the IMGT TRBV, TRBD and TRBJ reference segments. Analysis was restricted to V-J combinations with a frequency above 0.0001, which covered roughly 99% of repertoires. A TCS score was defined as the ratio of F50 (clonal expansion) to E x V (chaos), with BLOSUM62-based TCRdist applied between CDR3 peptides within each V-J. Welch's t-statistics and random forest reduced just over 500 V-J features to under 15, which were used in a naive Bayes classifier (R e1071). The Morisita-Horn index was used to measure how similar the thyroid and blood repertoires were. TCRdb reworked the public reads: Q25 trimming with fastp, MiXCR clone assembly, productive beta chains retained. Each CDR3 protein gets just one entry, which takes the most common genes and DNA from the rows behind it. TCRdb's processing, not the authors', yielded these V and J calls. Counted in this sample were hundreds of thousands of distinct CDR3 sequences; over 35% of them appeared once. The biggest ten clones account for 7.5% to 9.5% of the sample.

In this sample, this clonotype turned up many times. The clone's antigen remains unknown. No base-level quality is on record; no much larger clone is a single base apart. Graves' hyperthyroidism was defined as stable when no progression to ophthalmopathy occurred over 18 months of follow-up. Hyperthyroidism patients were aged 18 to 65 years and newly diagnosed, with disease duration of less than 2 months. Exclusion was applied to patients with uncontrolled infections, other autoimmune diseases, pregnancy or lactation. Diagnoses were based on clinical symptoms, serum thyroxine and TRAb, thyroid ultrasound and orbital computed tomography. Ficoll-Paque density gradient centrifugation was used to isolate PBMCs from around 10 ml of fresh peripheral blood. Trizol reagent was used to extract total RNA, and RNA quality was then checked on an Agilent 2100 Bioanalyzer. The sequence derives from a man aged 18 to 29 with Graves' hyperthyroidism. Sequenced sample: blood.

CDR3 protein: CATSSPEGQGYTGELFF. At the DNA level, the sequence is TGTGCCACCAGCTCCCCTGAGGGACAGGGATACACCGGGGAGCTGTTTTTT. The rearranged segments are TRBV15 and TRBJ2-2; TRBD1 fits 9 bases in the junction. V is trimmed back by 5 bases and J by 3 bases, and the junction contains 10 bases that no gene match accounts for. From the cysteine through the phenylalanine, the CDR3 covers 17 amino acids. Only the CDR3 region is kept as DNA, spanning 51 bases read in frame from base 1. CDR1 LNHNV and CDR2 YYDKDF were looked up in the germline V gene (reference sequence).